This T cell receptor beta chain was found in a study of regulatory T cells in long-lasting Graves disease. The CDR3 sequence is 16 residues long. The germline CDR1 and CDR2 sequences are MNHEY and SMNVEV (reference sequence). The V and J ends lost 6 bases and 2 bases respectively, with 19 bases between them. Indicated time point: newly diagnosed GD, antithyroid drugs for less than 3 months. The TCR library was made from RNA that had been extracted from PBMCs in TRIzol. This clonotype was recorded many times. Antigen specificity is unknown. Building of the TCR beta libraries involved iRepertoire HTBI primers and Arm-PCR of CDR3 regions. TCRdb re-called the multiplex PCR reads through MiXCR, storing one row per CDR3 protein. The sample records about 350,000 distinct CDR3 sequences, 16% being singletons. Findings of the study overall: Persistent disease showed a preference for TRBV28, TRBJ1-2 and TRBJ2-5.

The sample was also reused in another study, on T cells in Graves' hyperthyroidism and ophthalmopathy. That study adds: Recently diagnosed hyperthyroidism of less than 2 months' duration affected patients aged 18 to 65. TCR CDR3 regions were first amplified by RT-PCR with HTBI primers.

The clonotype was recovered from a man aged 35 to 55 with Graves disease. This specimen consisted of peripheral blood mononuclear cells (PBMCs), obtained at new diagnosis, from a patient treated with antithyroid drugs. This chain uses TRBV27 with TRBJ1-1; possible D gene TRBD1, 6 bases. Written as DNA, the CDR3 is TGTGCCAGCAGCTTCTCCACAGGGAAGGGCAACACTGAAGCTTTCTTT. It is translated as CASSFSTGKGNTEAFF.